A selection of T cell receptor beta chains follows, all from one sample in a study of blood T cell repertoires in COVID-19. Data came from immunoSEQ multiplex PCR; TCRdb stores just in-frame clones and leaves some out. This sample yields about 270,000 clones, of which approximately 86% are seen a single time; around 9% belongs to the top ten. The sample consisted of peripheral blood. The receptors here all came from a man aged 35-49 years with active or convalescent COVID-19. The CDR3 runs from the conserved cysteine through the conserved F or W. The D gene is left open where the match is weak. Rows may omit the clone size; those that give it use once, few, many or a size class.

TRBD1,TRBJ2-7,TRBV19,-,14,TGTGCCACTTCGGGCGGGACAGGGGTCGACGAGCAGTACTTC,CATSGGTGVDEQYF
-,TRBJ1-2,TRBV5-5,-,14,TGTGCCAGCAGCTTTCGGACTGACAACTATGGCTACACCTTC,CASSFRTDNYGYTF
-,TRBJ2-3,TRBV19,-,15,TGTGCCAGTAGTCGCCCCTCCGCAGGGGTGGATACGCAGTATTTT,CASSRPSAGVDTQYF
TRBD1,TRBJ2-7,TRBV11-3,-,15,TGTGCCAGCAGTCATCAGAACAGGGGGAACTACGAGCAGTACTTC,CASSHQNRGNYEQYF
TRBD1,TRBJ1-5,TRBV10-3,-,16,TGTGCCATCAGTGTTGGGGGACAGGGTGGAAATCAGCCCCAGCATTTT,CAISVGGQGGNQPQHF
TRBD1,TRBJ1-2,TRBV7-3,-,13,TGTGCCAGCAGTTTTCAGGGGGCAGGTGGCTACACCTTC,CASSFQGAGGYTF
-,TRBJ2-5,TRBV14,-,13,TGTGCCAGCAGCCTCACTCGCGCCGAGACCCAGTACTTC,CASSLTRAETQYF
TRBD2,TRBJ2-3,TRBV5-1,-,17,TGCGCCAGCAGCTTGGGACTAGCGGGGGGTGGCACAGATACGCAGTATTTT,CASSLGLAGGGTDTQYF
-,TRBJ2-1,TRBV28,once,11,TGTGCCAGCAGTTTTGGGCAGGGGCAGTTCTTC,CASSFGQGQFF
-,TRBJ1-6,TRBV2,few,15,TGTGCCAGCAGTGGGCAGGGTCTACATAATTCACCCCTCCACTTT,CASSGQGLHNSPLHF
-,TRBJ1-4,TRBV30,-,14,TGTGCCTGGACGCGAGGGATGGCTAATGAAAAACTGTTTTTT,CAWTRGMANEKLFF
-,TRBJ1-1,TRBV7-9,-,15,TGTGCCAGCACCCCGCGGGTCGGAGTTAACACTGAAGCTTTCTTT,CASTPRVGVNTEAFF
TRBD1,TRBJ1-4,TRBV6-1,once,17,TGTGCCAGCAGTGCCCGGGACAGGGGGCGAACTAATGAAAAACTGTTTTTT,CASSARDRGRTNEKLFF
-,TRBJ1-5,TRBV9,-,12,TGTGCCAGCAGCGACGGGGTGCAACCCCAGCATTTT,CASSDGVQPQHF
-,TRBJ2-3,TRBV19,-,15,TGTGCCAGTAGTTCTACGTGGGGGGGCACAGATACGCAGTATTTT,CASSSTWGGTDTQYF
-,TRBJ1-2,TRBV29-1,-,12,TGCAGCGTCGAACAGAGGGCCTATGGCTACACCTTC,CSVEQRAYGYTF
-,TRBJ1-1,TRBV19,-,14,TGTGCCACCTCCCAGGGACTTTCGAACACTGAAGCTTTCTTT,CATSQGLSNTEAFF
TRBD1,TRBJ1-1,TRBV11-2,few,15,TGTGCCAGCAGCTGGGGACAGGGCGTGAACACTGAAGCTTTCTTT,CASSWGQGVNTEAFF
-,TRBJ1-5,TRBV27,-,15,TGTGCCAGCAGTCTCACAGGGAGTAACAATCAGCCCCAGCATTTT,CASSLTGSNNQPQHF
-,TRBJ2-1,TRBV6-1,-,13,TGTGCCAGCAGTGAACGTAACTACGGTGAGCAGTTCTTC,CASSERNYGEQFF
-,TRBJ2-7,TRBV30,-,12,TGTGCCTGGAGTGTACAGACAGCCGAGCAGTACTTC,CAWSVQTAEQYF
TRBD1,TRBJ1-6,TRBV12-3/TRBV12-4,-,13,TGTGCCAGCAGAAGGACAGGGGATTCACCCCTCCACTTT,CASRRTGDSPLHF
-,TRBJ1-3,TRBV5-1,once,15,TGCGCCAGCAGCTTGGAGACTCCCCGTGGAGACACCATATATTTT,CASSLETPRGDTIYF
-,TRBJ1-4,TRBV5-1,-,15,TGCGCCAGCACCCCCTCTCCAGGGTGGTTGGAAAAACTGTTTTTT,CASTPSPGWLEKLFF
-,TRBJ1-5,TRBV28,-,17,TGTGCCAGCAGTCCGTACCCTCAAGAGGGGGGCAATCAGCCCCAGCATTTT,CASSPYPQEGGNQPQHF